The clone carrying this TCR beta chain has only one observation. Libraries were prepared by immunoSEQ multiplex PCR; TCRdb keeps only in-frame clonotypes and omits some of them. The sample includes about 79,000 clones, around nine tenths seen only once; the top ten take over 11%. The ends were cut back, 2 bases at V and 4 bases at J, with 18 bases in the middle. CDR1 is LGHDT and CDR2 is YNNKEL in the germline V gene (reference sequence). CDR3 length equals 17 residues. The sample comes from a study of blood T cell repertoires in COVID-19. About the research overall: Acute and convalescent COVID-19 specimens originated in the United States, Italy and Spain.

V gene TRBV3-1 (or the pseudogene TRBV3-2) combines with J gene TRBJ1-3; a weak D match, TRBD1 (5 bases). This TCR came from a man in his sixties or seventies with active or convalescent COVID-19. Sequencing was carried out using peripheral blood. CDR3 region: CASSQIRVLYSGNTIYF. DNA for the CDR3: TGTGCCAGCAGCCAAATCAGGGTCCTATATTCCGGAAACACCATATATTTT.